This TCR beta chain originates from a study of T cells in narcolepsy. Study as a whole: Patients with NT1 or NT2 and healthy control donors were enrolled.

General study results and limits: Some memory CD4+ repertoires had no autoreactive clone sequences. Comparing one patient's CSF and blood CD4+ clonotypes highlighted HCRT- and TRIB2-specific autoreactive clonotypes. Autoreactive clonotypes reportedly recurred in blood of same and different patients, not controls.

This table comes from immunoSEQ multiplex PCR, and its TCRdb copy is limited to in-frame clones, with some not included. The sample holds 28,000 or so clones, approximately 89% seen once. CDR1 and CDR2 (germline): MNHNS, SASEGT. The CDR3 has 15 residues. V dropped 5 bases and J dropped 0 bases, with 10 bases sitting between them. About this clone: Antigen specificity is unknown.

This chain links TRBV6-1 with TRBJ1-4; TRBD1 is a possible D gene (5 bases). This TCR was sampled from a human donor with narcolepsy. The sample taken for sequencing was CD45RA- memory CD4+ T cells from PBMCs. CDR3 region: CASSLGVATNEKLFF. In nucleotides, the CDR3 is TGTGCCAGCAGTCTAGGGGTCGCAACTAATGAAAAACTGTTTTTT.